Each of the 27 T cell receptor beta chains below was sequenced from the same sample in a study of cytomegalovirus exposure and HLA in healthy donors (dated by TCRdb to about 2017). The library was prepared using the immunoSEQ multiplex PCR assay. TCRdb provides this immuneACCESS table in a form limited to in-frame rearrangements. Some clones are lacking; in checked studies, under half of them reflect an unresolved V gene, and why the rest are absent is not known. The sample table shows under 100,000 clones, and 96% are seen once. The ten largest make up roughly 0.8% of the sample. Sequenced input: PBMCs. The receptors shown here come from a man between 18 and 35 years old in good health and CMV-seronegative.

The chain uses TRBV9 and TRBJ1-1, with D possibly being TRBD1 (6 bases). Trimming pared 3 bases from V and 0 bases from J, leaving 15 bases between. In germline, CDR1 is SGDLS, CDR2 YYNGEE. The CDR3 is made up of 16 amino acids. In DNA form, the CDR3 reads TGTGCCAGCAGCGCCCCCTCGGGGGGGCTGAACACTGAAGCTTTCTTT. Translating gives CASSAPSGGLNTEAFF.

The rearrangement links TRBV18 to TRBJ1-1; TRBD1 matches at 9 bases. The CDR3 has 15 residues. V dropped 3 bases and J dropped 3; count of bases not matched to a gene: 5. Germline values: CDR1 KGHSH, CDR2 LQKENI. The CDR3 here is CASSPSWDRDTEAFF. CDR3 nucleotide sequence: TGTGCCAGCTCACCCTCGTGGGACAGGGACACTGAAGCTTTCTTT.

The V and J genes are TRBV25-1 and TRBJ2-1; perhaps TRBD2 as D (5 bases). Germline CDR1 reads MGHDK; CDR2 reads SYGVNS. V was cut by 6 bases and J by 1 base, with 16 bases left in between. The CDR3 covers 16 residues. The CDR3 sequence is CASSLTHSGSYNEQFF. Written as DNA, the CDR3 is TGTGCCAGCAGCCTAACCCACTCGGGGTCCTACAATGAGCAGTTCTTC.

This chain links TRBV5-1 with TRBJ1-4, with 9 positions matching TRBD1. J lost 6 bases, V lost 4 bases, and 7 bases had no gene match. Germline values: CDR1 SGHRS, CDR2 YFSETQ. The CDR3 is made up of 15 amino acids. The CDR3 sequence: CASSVSGTGYEKLFF. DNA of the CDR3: TGCGCCAGCAGCGTATCCGGGACAGGGTATGAAAAACTGTTTTTT.

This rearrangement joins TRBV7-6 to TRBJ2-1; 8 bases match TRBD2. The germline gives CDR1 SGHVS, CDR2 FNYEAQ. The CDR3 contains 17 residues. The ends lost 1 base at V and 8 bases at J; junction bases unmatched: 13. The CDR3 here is CASSLGGGTEFVDEQFF. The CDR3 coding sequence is TGTGCCAGCAGCTTAGGCGGGGGGACTGAATTCGTGGATGAGCAGTTCTTC.

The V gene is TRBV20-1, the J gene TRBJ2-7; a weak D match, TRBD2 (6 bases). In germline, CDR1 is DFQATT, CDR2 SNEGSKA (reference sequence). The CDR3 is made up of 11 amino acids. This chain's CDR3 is CIPGDAYEQYV. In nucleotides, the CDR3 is TGCATCCCGGGGGACGCTTACGAGCAGTACGTC.

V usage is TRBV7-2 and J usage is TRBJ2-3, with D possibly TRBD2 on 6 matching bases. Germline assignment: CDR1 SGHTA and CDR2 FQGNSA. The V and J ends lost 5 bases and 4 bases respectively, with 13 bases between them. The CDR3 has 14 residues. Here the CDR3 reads CASSLLSGADTQYF. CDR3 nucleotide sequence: TGTGCCAGCAGCCTCTTATCGGGAGCAGATACGCAGTATTTT.

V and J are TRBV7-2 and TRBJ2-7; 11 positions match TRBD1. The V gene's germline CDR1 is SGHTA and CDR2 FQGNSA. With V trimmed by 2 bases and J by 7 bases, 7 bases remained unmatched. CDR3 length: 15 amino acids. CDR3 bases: TGTGCCAGCAGCTTATGGGGACAGGGGGTATTGGAGCAGTACGTC. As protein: CASSLWGQGVLEQYV.

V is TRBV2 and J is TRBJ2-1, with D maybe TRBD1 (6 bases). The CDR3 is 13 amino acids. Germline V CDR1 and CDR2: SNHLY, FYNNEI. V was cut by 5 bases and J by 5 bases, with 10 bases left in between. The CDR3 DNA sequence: TGTGCCAGCAGTCCGCAGGGGCACAATGAGCAGTTCTTC. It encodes CASSPQGHNEQFF.

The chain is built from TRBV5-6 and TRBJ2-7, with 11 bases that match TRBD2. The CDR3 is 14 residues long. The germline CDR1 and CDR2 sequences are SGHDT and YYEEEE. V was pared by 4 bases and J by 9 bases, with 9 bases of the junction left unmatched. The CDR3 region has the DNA TGTGCCAGCAGCCCGGGACTAGCGGTTGGGGCGCAGTACTTC. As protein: CASSPGLAVGAQYF.

CDR3 sequence: CASSPAGQGTYEQYV. CDR3 coding DNA: TGTGCCAGCAGCCCAGCGGGACAGGGGACTTACGAGCAGTACGTC. The V gene is TRBV5-6, the J gene TRBJ2-7; TRBD1 aligns across 10 bases. V lost 4 bases and J lost 4; bases outside the gene matches: 8. Germline CDR1 reads SGHDT; CDR2 reads YYEEEE. The length of the CDR3 is 15 residues.

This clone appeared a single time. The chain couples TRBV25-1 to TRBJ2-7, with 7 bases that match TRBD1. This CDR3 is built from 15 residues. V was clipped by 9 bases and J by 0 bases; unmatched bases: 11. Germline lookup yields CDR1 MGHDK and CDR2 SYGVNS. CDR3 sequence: CASAPNRGSSYEQYF. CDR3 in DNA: TGTGCCAGTGCACCAAACAGGGGCAGCTCCTACGAGCAGTACTTC.

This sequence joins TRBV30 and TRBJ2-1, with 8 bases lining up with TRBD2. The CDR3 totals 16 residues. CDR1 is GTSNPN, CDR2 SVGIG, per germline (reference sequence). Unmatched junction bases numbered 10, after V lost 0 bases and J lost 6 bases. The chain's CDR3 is CAWSVTGGPIRNEQFF. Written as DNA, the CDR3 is TGTGCCTGGAGTGTGACGGGAGGGCCGATCCGCAATGAGCAGTTCTTC.

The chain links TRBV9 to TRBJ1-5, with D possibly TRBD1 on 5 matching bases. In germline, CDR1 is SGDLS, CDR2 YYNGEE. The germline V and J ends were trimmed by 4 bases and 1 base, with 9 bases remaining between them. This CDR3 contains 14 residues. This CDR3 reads CASSIEGSNQPQHF. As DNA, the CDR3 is TGTGCCAGCAGCATAGAGGGGAGCAATCAGCCCCAGCATTTT. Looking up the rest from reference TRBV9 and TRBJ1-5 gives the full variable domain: DSGVTQTPKHLITATGQRVTLRCSPRSGDLSVYWYQQSLDQGLQFLIQYYNGEERAKGNILERFSAQQFPDLHSELNLSSLELGDSALYFCASSIEGSNQPQHFGDGTRLSIL.

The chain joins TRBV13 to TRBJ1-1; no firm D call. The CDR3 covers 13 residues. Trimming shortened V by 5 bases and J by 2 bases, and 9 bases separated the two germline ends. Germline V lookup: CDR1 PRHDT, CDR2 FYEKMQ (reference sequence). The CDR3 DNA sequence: TGTGCCAGCAGCGACCGGGGTAACACTGAAGCTTTCTTT. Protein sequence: CASSDRGNTEAFF.

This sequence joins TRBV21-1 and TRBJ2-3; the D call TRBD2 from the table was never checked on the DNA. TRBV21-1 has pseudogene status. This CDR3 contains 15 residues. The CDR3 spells CARMMTSGLPDTQYF. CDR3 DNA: TGTGCCAGGATGATGACTAGCGGACTGCCAGATACGCAGTATTTT.

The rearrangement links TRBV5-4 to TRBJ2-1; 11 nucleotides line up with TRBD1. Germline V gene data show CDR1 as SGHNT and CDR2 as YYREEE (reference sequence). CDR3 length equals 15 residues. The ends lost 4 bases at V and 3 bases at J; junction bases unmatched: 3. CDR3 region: CASSRGQGGYNEQFF. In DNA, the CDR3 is TGTGCCAGCAGCCGGGGACAGGGGGGCTACAATGAGCAGTTCTTC.

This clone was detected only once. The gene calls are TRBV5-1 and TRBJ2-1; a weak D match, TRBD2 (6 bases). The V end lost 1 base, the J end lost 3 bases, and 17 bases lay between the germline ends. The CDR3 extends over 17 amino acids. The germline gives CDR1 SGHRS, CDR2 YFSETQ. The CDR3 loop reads CASSLFGGRPYYNEQFF. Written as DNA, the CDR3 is TGCGCCAGCAGCTTGTTCGGAGGGAGGCCTTACTACAATGAGCAGTTCTTC.

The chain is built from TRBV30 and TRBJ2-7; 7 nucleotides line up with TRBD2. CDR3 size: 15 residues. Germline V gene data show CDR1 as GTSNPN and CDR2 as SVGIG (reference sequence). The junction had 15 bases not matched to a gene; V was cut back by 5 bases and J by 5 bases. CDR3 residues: CAWGRGGIGVNEQYF. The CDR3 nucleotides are TGTGCCTGGGGGCGGGGAGGGATCGGTGTCAACGAGCAGTACTTC.

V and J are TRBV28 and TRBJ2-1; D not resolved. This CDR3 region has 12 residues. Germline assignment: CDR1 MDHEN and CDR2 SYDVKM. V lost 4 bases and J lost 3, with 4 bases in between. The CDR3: CASSSRYNEQFF. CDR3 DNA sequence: TGTGCCAGCAGTTCCCGCTACAATGAGCAGTTCTTC. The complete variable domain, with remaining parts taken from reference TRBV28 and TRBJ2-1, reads DVKVTQSSRYLVKRTGEKVFLECVQDMDHENMFWYRQDPGLGLRLIYFSYDVKMKEKGDIPEGYSVSREKKERFSLILESASTNQTSMYLCASSSRYNEQFFGPGTRLTVL.

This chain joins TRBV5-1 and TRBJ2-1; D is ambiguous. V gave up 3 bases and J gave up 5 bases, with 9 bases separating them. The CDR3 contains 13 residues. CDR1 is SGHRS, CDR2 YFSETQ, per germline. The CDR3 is CASSYHRDNEQFF. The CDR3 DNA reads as TGCGCCAGCAGCTACCACAGAGACAATGAGCAGTTCTTC.

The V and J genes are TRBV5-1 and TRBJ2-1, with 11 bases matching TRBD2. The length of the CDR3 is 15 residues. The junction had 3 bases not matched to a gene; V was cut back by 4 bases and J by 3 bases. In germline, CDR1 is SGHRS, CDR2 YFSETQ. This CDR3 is CASSHTSGSYNEQFF. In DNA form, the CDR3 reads TGCGCCAGCAGCCACACTAGCGGGAGCTACAATGAGCAGTTCTTC.

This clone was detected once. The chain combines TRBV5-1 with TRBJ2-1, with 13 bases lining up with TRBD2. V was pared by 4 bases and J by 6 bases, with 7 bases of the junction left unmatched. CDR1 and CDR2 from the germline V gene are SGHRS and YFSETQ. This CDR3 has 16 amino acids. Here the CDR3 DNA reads TGCGCCAGCAGCGTAACTAGCGGGAGGGCCTCCAATGAGCAGTTCTTC. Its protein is CASSVTSGRASNEQFF.

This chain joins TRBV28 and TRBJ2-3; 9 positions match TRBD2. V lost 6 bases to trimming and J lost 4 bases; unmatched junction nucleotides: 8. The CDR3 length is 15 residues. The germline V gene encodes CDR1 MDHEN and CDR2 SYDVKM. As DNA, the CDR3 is TGTGCCAGCAGCCGCGGGGGGGCGGGAGCAGATACGCAGTATTTT. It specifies CASSRGGAGADTQYF.

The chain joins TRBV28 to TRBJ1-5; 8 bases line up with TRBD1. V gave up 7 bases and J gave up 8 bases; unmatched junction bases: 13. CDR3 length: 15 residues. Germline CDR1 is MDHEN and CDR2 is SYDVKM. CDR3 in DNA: TGTGCCAGCACCTTTGCAGGGGGCCCAAGAGAGCCCCAGCATTTT. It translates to CASTFAGGPREPQHF.

The CDR3 bases are TGTGCCAGCAGCTCTCCGGGACAGGGGGCTGGGGAGCAGTACTTC. Translated: CASSSPGQGAGEQYF. The chain employs TRBV7-3 and TRBJ2-7, with 12 bases fitting TRBD1. This CDR3 is built from 15 residues. The germline V gene encodes CDR1 SGHTA and CDR2 FQGTGA. J was trimmed by 7 bases and V by 4 bases; bases with no gene match: 8.

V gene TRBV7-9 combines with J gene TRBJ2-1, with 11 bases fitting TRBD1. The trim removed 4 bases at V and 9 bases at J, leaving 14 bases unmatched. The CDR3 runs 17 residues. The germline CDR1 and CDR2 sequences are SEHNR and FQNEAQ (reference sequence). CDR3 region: CASSSLGTGGSPSEQFF. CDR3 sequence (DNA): TGTGCCAGCAGCTCCCTCGGGACAGGGGGTTCACCAAGTGAGCAGTTCTTC.